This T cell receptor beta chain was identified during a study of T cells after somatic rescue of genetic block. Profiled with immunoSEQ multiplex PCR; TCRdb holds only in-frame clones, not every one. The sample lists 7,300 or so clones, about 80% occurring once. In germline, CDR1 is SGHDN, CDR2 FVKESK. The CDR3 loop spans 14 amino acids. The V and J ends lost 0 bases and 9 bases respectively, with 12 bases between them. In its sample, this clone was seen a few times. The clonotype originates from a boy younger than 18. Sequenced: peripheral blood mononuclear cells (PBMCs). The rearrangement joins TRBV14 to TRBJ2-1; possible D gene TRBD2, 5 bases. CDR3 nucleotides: TGTGCCAGCAGCCAAGATTGGCGGGTCGGTGAGCAGTTCTTC. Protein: CASSQDWRVGEQFF.